The 14 T cell receptor beta chains presented below share a single source sample, sequenced in a study of regulatory T cells in long-lasting Graves disease. According to the study, TCR beta libraries were built with iRepertoire HTBI primers and CDR3-region Arm-PCR. TCRdb re-derived calls from the multiplex PCR reads in MiXCR, one entry per CDR3 protein. The sample has hundreds of thousands of distinct CDR3 sequences; 20% to 25% are singletons. Time point of the sample: persistent/refractory GD, antithyroid drugs over 5 years with positive TRAb. RNA from PBMCs was the source of the TCR library. This specimen was peripheral blood mononuclear cells (PBMCs), taken when the disease was refractory, from a patient treated with antithyroid drugs. The source is a female donor with Graves disease.

This clonotype was seen ten or more times. The chain couples TRBV20-1 to TRBJ2-5, with D perhaps matching TRBD2 (5 bases). The CDR3 is 12 residues long. CDR1 and CDR2 from the germline V gene are DFQATT and SNEGSKA (reference sequence). The V end lost 6 bases, the J end lost 5 bases, and 13 bases lay between the germline ends. The CDR3 bases are TGCAGTGCAAAGACCAGCGGCGAGACCCAGTACTTC. This gives the protein CSAKTSGETQYF.

This chain joins TRBV19 and TRBJ1-2; D may be TRBD1 (5 bases). Trimming took 7 bases from V and 4 from J, leaving 13 bases between them. The CDR3 loop spans 13 amino acids. The germline V gene encodes CDR1 LNHDA and CDR2 SQIVND (reference sequence). This chain's CDR3 is CASTQPQGYGYTF. The CDR3, as DNA: TGTGCCAGTACCCAACCCCAGGGCTATGGCTACACCTTC.

This clonotype was observed many times. J is TRBJ2-7 and V is TRBV2, with D uncertain. This CDR3 contains 13 residues. The germline gives CDR1 SNHLY, CDR2 FYNNEI. Trimming pared 1 base from V and 5 bases from J, leaving 9 bases between. CDR3 coding DNA: TGTGCCAGCAGTGAAGTGGGTAGGGACGAGCAGTACTTC. Residues: CASSEVGRDEQYF. The full variable domain, rest sourced from reference TRBV2 and TRBJ2-7, is EPEVTQTPSHQVTQMGQEVILRCVPISNHLYFYWYRQILGQKVEFLVSFYNNEISEKSEIFDDQFSVERPDGSNFTLKIRSTKLEDSAMYFCASSEVGRDEQYFGPGTRLTVT.

This clonotype was counted between two and nine times. The gene calls are TRBV20-1 and TRBJ1-1, with D perhaps matching TRBD1 (5 bases). Deletions cut 2 bases from V and 6 bases from J, with 13 bases between. CDR3 length equals 13 residues. From germline, CDR1 is DFQATT and CDR2 SNEGSKA (reference sequence). The CDR3 DNA sequence: TGCAGTGCTAGATCTTCGGGGGGGGCTGAAGCTTTCTTT. It translates to CSARSSGGAEAFF.

In this sample, this clonotype turned up many times. The J gene is TRBJ1-2, the V gene TRBV6-1; D remains ambiguous. V was trimmed by 7 bases and J by 6 bases, leaving 15 bases between them. Per the germline V gene, CDR1 is MNHNS and CDR2 is SASEGT. This CDR3 has 13 amino acids. CDR3 sequence: CASNPALRDGYTF. The CDR3 DNA reads TGTGCCAGCAATCCGGCTCTGCGGGATGGCTACACCTTC.

V gene TRBV30 combines with J gene TRBJ1-4; D perhaps matches TRBD1 (6 bases). The germline V and J ends were trimmed by 4 bases and 4 bases, with 10 bases remaining between them. This CDR3 has 13 amino acids. CDR1 GTSNPN and CDR2 SVGIG come from the germline V gene (reference sequence). The CDR3 nucleotides read TGTGCCTGGAAGGAGGGGGTTAATGAAAAACTGTTTTTT. Its protein product is CAWKEGVNEKLFF.

This clonotype was seen only once. This sequence joins TRBV9 and TRBJ2-1; D gene ambiguous. Germline V CDR1 and CDR2: SGDLS, YYNGEE. Trimming took off 4 bases at V and 10 bases at J, with 18 bases between the two ends. There are 14 residues in the CDR3. Here the CDR3 reads CASSQDRLVEEQFF. In DNA form, the CDR3 reads TGTGCCAGCAGCCAAGATCGGCTAGTAGAGGAGCAGTTCTTC.

The gene calls are TRBV19 and TRBJ1-5; possible D gene TRBD1, 5 bases. Germline assignment: CDR1 LNHDA and CDR2 SQIVND (reference sequence). Between the trimmed V and J ends, which lost 3 bases and 5 bases, there was a span of 11 bases. The CDR3 consists of 14 residues. For the CDR3, the DNA is TGTGCCAGTAGTATTGGGGGGAAGGATCAGCCCCAGCATTTT. Its protein is CASSIGGKDQPQHF.

A few counts support this clonotype. The chain is built from TRBV13 and TRBJ1-3; a possible D gene is TRBD1 (6 bases). The CDR3 has 15 amino acids. Germline lookup yields CDR1 PRHDT and CDR2 FYEKMQ (reference sequence). V was shortened by 1 base and J by 2 bases, with 9 bases between the two germline ends. In DNA form, the CDR3 reads TGTGCCAGCAGCTTAGAGGGGGACCCTGGAAACACCATATATTTT. Its protein product is CASSLEGDPGNTIYF.

This clonotype was observed a handful of times. V gene TRBV7-3 combines with J gene TRBJ1-2; 9 nucleotides line up with TRBD1. Germline V gene sequence: CDR1 SGHTA, CDR2 FQGTGA. After removal of 5 bases from V and 6 bases from J, the junction contained 7 bases not matched to a gene. The CDR3 is 14 amino acids. Here the CDR3 reads CASSPTRTGDGYTF. The DNA of the CDR3 is TGTGCCAGCAGCCCAACCCGGACAGGGGATGGCTACACCTTC.

About this clonotype: A clone one base away is much larger, so this may be a read error. The CDR3 loop is CASSYTGVGGGYAF. The CDR3 DNA is TGTGCCAGCAGCTATACAGGAGTCGGAGGAGGCTACGCCTTC. The J gene is TRBJ1-2, the V gene TRBV11-2; D perhaps matches TRBD1 (5 bases). Germline V gives CDR1 SGHAT, CDR2 FQNNGV. The CDR3 totals 14 residues.

This clonotype has at least ten counts. This rearrangement joins TRBV12-3 or TRBV12-4 to TRBJ1-2, with D perhaps TRBD1 (6 bases). The CDR3 spans 13 residues. The ends were cut back, 6 bases at V and 2 bases at J, with 10 bases in the middle. DNA of the CDR3: TGTGCCAGCAGCTTCGGACAGAACTATGGCTACACCTTC. It yields the protein CASSFGQNYGYTF.

The genes are TRBV20-1 and TRBJ1-1; D gene ambiguous. Looked up from germline, CDR1 is DFQATT and CDR2 is SNEGSKA (reference sequence). This CDR3 is 11 amino acids long. V lost 1 base and J lost 9, with 9 bases in between. CDR3 loop: CSARVSTQAFF. For the CDR3, the DNA is TGCAGTGCTAGAGTGTCGACTCAAGCTTTCTTT.

This clonotype came up many times. The V gene is TRBV28, the J gene TRBJ2-7, with TRBD1 identical over 7 bases. V shed 5 bases and J 0 bases; nucleotides not matched to a gene: 4. Germline V gene data show CDR1 as MDHEN and CDR2 as SYDVKM. CDR3 length: 14 residues. CDR3 bases: TGTGCCAGCAGTCCGGGGACAGACTCCTACGAGCAGTACTTC. This codes for CASSPGTDSYEQYF.